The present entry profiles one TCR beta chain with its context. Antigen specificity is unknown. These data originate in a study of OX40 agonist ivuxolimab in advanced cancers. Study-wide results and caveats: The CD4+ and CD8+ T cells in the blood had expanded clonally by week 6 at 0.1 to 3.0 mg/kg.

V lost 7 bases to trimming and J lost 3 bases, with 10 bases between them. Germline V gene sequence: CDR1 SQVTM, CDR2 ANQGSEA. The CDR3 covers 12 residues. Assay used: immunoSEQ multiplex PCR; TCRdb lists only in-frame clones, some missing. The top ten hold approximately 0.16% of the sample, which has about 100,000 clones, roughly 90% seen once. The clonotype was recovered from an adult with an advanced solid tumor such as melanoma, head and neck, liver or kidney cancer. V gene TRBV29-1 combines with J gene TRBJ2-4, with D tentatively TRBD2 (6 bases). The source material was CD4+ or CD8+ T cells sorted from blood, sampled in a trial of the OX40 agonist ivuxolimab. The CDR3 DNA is TGCAGCGCCTTGCGGGGCAAAAACATTCAGTACTTC. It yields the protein CSALRGKNIQYF.